Below are 15 T cell receptor beta chains sequenced from a single sample in a study of shared clonotypes between healthy human individuals. Naive CD8 cells lacked CD45RO and underwent positive selection for CCR7, leaving out terminally differentiated effector memory CD45RA+ cells. TCRdb's copy holds only in-frame clones and misses some; the assay was immunoSEQ multiplex PCR. The sample carries some 2.1 million clones, around 93% recorded once. Sequencing was performed on naive CD8+ T cells from PBMCs. All receptors come from a man between 18 and 35 years old in good health. Some clones in this sample may be carry-over from other donors' samples.

The gene calls are TRBV6-5 and TRBJ2-3; D is possibly TRBD2 (5 bases). This CDR3 has 12 amino acids. Per the germline V gene, CDR1 is MNHEY and CDR2 is SVGAGI. V was cut by 7 bases and J by 1 base, with 6 bases left in between. CDR3 in amino acids: CASNGGTDTQYF. The CDR3 nucleotides are TGTGCCAGCAACGGGGGCACAGATACGCAGTATTTT.

Only one count was recorded for this clone. This sequence joins TRBV5-6 and TRBJ2-3; TRBD1 is a possible D gene (5 bases). Germline V gene data show CDR1 as SGHDT and CDR2 as YYEEEE. The V and J ends lost 0 bases and 4 bases respectively, with 6 bases between them. This CDR3 comprises 13 residues. DNA of the CDR3: TGTGCCAGCAGCTTGGCCAGGGCAGATACGCAGTATTTT. This encodes CASSLARADTQYF.

The chain has TRBV6-5 and TRBJ2-1; D might be TRBD1 or TRBD2, each matching 5 bases. This CDR3 has 15 amino acids. Germline V gene lookup returns CDR1 MNHEY and CDR2 SVGAGI. V lost 0 bases and J 9 bases, leaving 15 bases between the germline ends. The CDR3 here is CASSYSAGTGVEQFF. The CDR3 DNA is TGTGCCAGCAGTTACTCGGCTGGGACCGGGGTTGAGCAGTTCTTC.

J is TRBJ2-7 and V is TRBV6-1, with D possibly matching TRBD2 (5 bases). The CDR3 covers 13 residues. V was pared by 7 bases and J by 5 bases, with 15 bases between. Per germline, CDR1 MNHNS and CDR2 SASEGT. CDR3 sequence (DNA): TGTGCCAGCACCTCGGGAAGGGTGGACGAGCAGTACTTC. Residues: CASTSGRVDEQYF.

The chain couples TRBV7-3 to TRBJ2-1, with D unclear. V lost 2 bases and J 4 bases, leaving 6 bases between the germline ends. The CDR3 consists of 13 residues. Germline CDR1 is SGHTA and CDR2 is FQGTGA. The CDR3 region has the DNA TGTGCCAGCAGCTTATTTAGGTACAATGAGCAGTTCTTC. It translates to CASSLFRYNEQFF.

V gene TRBV9 combines with J gene TRBJ2-5, with 7 bases lining up with TRBD1. The CDR3 has 14 amino acids. Per the germline V gene, CDR1 is SGDLS and CDR2 is YYNGEE. V was clipped by 3 bases and J by 2 bases; unmatched bases: 4. This CDR3 is CASSGGGQQETQYF. Written as DNA, the CDR3 is TGTGCCAGCAGCGGAGGGGGCCAGCAAGAGACCCAGTACTTC.

CDR3 loop: CSARGGAAFEQFF. DNA for the CDR3: TGCAGCGCCCGAGGGGGGGCGGCTTTTGAGCAGTTCTTC. This chain joins TRBV29-1 and TRBJ2-1; a weak D match, TRBD2 (7 bases). Germline lookup yields CDR1 SQVTM and CDR2 ANQGSEA. V lost 7 bases to trimming and J lost 9 bases, with 19 bases between them. The CDR3 loop spans 13 amino acids.

A word on this clone: The identical CDR3 is also encoded by other nucleotide sequences in the sample. The chain recombines TRBV7-9 with TRBJ2-5; tentatively, D is TRBD1 (5 bases). In germline, CDR1 is SEHNR, CDR2 FQNEAQ (reference sequence). Trimming shortened V by 1 base and J by 2 bases, and 11 bases separated the two germline ends. The CDR3 contains 15 residues. CDR3 amino acids: CASSLGPGLQETQYF. The CDR3 region has the DNA TGTGCCAGCAGCTTAGGGCCAGGGCTACAAGAGACCCAGTACTTC.

This chain uses TRBV19 with TRBJ2-5, with unresolved D. The CDR3 is 11 amino acids. Trimming shortened V by 6 bases and J by 13 bases, and 15 bases separated the two germline ends. Germline CDR1 and CDR2: LNHDA and SQIVND (reference sequence). CDR3 nucleotide sequence: TGTGCCAGTAGGTTTTTTGCCCTGTGGTACTTC. Amino acid sequence: CASRFFALWYF.

This sequence joins TRBV2 and TRBJ2-5; 9 nucleotides match TRBD2. The V gene end was trimmed by 7 bases and the J gene end by 5 bases; junction bases not matched to a gene: 11. CDR1 and CDR2 (germline): SNHLY, FYNNEI. CDR3 length: 15 residues. CDR3 coding DNA: TGTGCCAGCATTTCGGGGCGGGAGGGCCTCGAGACCCAGTACTTC. Its translation is CASISGREGLETQYF.

This chain joins TRBV5-4 and TRBJ1-1; D is uncertain. CDR3 size: 13 residues. V lost 8 bases and J lost 7, with 18 bases in between. Germline CDR1 is SGHNT and CDR2 is YYREEE (reference sequence). CDR3 in DNA: TGTGCCAGTCACAGTGGTACGTCAAATGAAGCTTTCTTT. This encodes CASHSGTSNEAFF.

The V gene is TRBV7-9, the J gene TRBJ2-7, with 12 bases that match TRBD2. Germline trimming cut 5 bases from V and 2 bases from J; bases unmatched to any gene: 7. This CDR3 is built from 16 residues. Looked up from germline, CDR1 is SEHNR and CDR2 is FQNEAQ (reference sequence). The CDR3 DNA is TGTGCCAGCAGCCCGTGGACTAGCGGGATGACCTACGAGCAGTACTTC. Translation gives CASSPWTSGMTYEQYF.

The chain recombines TRBV7-7 with TRBJ2-5, with D perhaps assigned TRBD1 or TRBD2 (5 bases each). CDR3 length equals 15 residues. Germline V gene lookup returns CDR1 SSHAT and CDR2 FNYEAQ (reference sequence). The V and J ends lost 3 bases and 3 bases respectively, with 14 bases between them. CDR3 residues: CASSLDPGAKETQYF. CDR3 coding DNA: TGTGCCAGCAGCTTGGACCCCGGGGCCAAAGAGACCCAGTACTTC.

The chain carries TRBV5-6 and TRBJ2-7; 8 nucleotides match TRBD1. Germline loops: CDR1 SGHDT, CDR2 YYEEEE. V shed 3 bases and J 2 bases; nucleotides not matched to a gene: 7. The CDR3 is 15 amino acids. The CDR3 sequence: CASSYRTGWAYEQYF. CDR3 DNA: TGTGCCAGCAGCTACCGGACAGGGTGGGCCTACGAGCAGTACTTC.

The chain is built from TRBV19 and TRBJ2-7, with D possibly called TRBD1 or TRBD2 (6 bases each). CDR1 and CDR2 (germline): LNHDA, SQIVND (reference sequence). V was shortened by 4 bases and J by 2 bases, with 15 bases between the two germline ends. The CDR3 extends over 15 amino acids. The CDR3 region is CASSKTGGLPYEQYF. CDR3 bases: TGTGCCAGTAGTAAGACAGGAGGGTTGCCCTACGAGCAGTACTTC.